The sequence of this T cell receptor beta chain was determined in a study of cytomegalovirus exposure and HLA in healthy donors. Study conclusions and caveats: A later analysis linked a missense DCLRE1C variant to TCR beta V- and J-gene trimming. Across all donors, roughly uniform sequencing depth was an assumption of the presence/absence analyses.

Use of 60 Vbeta and 13 Jbeta primers characterized the PCR. Repertoires were generated with immunoSEQ multiplex PCR, while TCRdb's copy carries only in-frame clones and drops some. The table lists around 170,000 clones, around three quarters of them singletons. With regard to this clone: Its cognate antigen is unknown.

The sample was PBMCs. The receptor comes from a woman between 40 and 55 years old in good health and CMV-seronegative.

This chain's CDR3 is CASSPGLAGVQETQYF. The CDR3 DNA follows: TGTGCCAGCTCACCGGGACTAGCGGGGGTCCAAGAGACCCAGTACTTC. V is TRBV18 and J is TRBJ2-5; 14 nucleotides line up with TRBD2. The CDR3 runs 16 residues. The germline CDR1 and CDR2 sequences are KGHSH and LQKENI. V lost 3 bases, J lost 1 base, and 1 base stayed unmatched. Together with reference TRBV18 and TRBJ2-5, the CDR3 gives the full variable domain: NAGVMQNPRHLVRRRGQEARLRCSPMKGHSHVYWYRQLPEEGLKFMVYLQKENIIDESGMPKERFSAEFPKEGPSILRIQQVVRGDSAAYFCASSPGLAGVQETQYFGPGTRLLVL.